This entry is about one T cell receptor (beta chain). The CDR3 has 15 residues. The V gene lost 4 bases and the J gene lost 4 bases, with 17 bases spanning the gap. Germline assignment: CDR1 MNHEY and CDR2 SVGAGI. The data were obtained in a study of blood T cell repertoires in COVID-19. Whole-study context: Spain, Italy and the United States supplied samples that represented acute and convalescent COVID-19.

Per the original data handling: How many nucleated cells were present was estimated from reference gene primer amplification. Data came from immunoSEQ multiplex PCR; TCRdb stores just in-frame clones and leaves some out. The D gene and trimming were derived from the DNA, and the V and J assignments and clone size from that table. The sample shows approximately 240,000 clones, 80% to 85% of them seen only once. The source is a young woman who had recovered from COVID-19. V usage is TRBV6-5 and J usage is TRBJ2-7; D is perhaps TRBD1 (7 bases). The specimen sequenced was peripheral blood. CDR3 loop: CASSLQGRSVYEQYF. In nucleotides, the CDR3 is TGTGCCAGCAGTTTACAGGGGAGGTCCGTATACGAGCAGTACTTC.